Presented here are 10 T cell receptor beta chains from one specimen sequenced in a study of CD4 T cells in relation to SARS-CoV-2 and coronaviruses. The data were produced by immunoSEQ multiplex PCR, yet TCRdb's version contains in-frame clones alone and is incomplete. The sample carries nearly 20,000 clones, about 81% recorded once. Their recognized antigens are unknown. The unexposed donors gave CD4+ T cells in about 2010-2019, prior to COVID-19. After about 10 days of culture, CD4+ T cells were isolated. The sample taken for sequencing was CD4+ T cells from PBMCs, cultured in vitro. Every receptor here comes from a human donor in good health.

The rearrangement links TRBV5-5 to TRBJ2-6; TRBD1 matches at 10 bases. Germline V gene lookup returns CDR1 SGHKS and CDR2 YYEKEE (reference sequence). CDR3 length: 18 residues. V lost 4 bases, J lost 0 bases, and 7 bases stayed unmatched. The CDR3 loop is CASSPGGQGSSGANVLTF. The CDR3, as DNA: TGTGCCAGCAGCCCGGGGGGACAGGGGAGCTCTGGGGCCAACGTCCTGACTTTC.

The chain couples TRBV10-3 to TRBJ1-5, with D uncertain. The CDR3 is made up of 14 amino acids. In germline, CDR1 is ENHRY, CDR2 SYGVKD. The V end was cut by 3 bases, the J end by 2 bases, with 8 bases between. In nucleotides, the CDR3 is TGTGCCATCAGTGAAGAACTAGGCAATCAGCCCCAGCATTTT. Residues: CAISEELGNQPQHF.

This CDR3 reads CASSQSISNLGSTQYF. The CDR3 coding sequence is TGCGCCAGCAGCCAAAGCATCTCCAATCTGGGATCTACGCAGTATTTT. The V call is TRBV4-3, the J call TRBJ2-3; no firm D call. Trimming removed 2 bases at V and 8 bases at J, with 20 bases between. This CDR3 spans 16 amino acids. Germline V lookup: CDR1 LGHNA, CDR2 YSLEER.

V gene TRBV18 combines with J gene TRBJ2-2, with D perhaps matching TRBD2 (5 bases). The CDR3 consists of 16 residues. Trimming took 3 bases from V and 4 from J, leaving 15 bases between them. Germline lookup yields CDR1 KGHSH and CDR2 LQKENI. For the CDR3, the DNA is TGTGCCAGCTCACCCCAGGCACAAGGAGGCACCGGGGAGCTGTTTTTT. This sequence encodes CASSPQAQGGTGELFF.

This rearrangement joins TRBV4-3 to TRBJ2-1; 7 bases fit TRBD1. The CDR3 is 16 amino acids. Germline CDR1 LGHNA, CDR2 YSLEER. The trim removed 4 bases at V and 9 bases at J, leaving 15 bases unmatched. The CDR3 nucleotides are TGCGCCAGCAGCCCCCAACAGGGGCTCGGGGCGAGTGAGCAGTTCTTC. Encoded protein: CASSPQQGLGASEQFF.

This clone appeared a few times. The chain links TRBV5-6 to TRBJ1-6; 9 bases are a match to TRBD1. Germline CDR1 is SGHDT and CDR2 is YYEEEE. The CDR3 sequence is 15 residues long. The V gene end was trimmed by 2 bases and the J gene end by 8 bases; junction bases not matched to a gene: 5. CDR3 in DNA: TGTGCCAGCAGCTTCCGGGACAGGGTTTATTCACCCCTCCACTTT. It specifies CASSFRDRVYSPLHF.

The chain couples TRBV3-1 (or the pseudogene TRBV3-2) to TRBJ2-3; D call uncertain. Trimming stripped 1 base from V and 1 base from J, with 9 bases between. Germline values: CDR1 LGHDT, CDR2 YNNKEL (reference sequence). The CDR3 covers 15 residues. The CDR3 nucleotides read TGTGCCAGCAGCCAAGTTTCCCGTGGCACAGATACGCAGTATTTT. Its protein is CASSQVSRGTDTQYF.

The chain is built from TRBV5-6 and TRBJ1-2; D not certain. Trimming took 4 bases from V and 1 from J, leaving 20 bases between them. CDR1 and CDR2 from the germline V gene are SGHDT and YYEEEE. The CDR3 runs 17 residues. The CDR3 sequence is CASSPVAGEFLNYGYTF. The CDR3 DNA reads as TGTGCCAGCAGCCCCGTCGCTGGGGAGTTCCTTAACTATGGCTACACCTTC.

DNA for the CDR3: TGTGCCAGCAGCCCAGGGGGTTGGGACAGGGGGCATAGTGAGCAGTTCTTC. It translates to CASSPGGWDRGHSEQFF. This rearrangement joins TRBV11-3 to TRBJ2-1; 12 positions match TRBD1. Germline loops: CDR1 SGHNT, CDR2 YENEEA. This CDR3 has 17 amino acids. V shed 5 bases and J 9 bases; nucleotides not matched to a gene: 14.

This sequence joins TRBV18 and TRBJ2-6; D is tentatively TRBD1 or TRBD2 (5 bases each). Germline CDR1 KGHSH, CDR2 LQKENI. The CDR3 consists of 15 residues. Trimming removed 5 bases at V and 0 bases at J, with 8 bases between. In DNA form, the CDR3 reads TGTGCCAGCTCAGAGGGGTACTCTGGGGCCAACGTCCTGACTTTC. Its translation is CASSEGYSGANVLTF.